This TCR beta chain was recorded in a study of cytomegalovirus exposure and HLA in healthy donors. About the study: The approximately 110 validation repertoires and the roughly 680 first-cohort repertoires shared a platform, a later analysis reported.

Clones were read by immunoSEQ multiplex PCR, and TCRdb kept only the in-frame ones, dropping some. There are over 150,000 clones in the sample; around 81% occur only once, and 2.5% to 3% lies in the top ten. General study findings and limits: Rare TCR sequences dominated, though some public TCRs recurred in many donors. The study flagged around 150 TCR beta chains as cytomegalovirus-associated.

The V end was cut by 2 bases, the J end by 12 bases, with 17 bases between. CDR1 is SGHRS and CDR2 is YFSETQ in the germline V gene. The CDR3 extends over 14 amino acids. For this clone: The antigen remains undetermined.

This receptor was identified in a woman younger than 30 in good health and CMV-seropositive. The chain recombines TRBV5-1 with TRBJ1-4; no clear D gene. Sequenced input: PBMCs. Written as DNA, the CDR3 is TGCGCCAGCAGCTTTGGGCCAGACCTTCTGCAACTGTTTTTT. Protein sequence: CASSFGPDLLQLFF. Looking up the rest from reference TRBV5-1 and TRBJ1-4 gives the full variable domain: KAGVTQTPRYLIKTRGQQVTLSCSPISGHRSVSWYQQTPGQGLQFLFEYFSETQRNKGNFPGRFSGRQFSNSRSEMNVSTLELGDSALYLCASSFGPDLLQLFFGSGTQLSVL.